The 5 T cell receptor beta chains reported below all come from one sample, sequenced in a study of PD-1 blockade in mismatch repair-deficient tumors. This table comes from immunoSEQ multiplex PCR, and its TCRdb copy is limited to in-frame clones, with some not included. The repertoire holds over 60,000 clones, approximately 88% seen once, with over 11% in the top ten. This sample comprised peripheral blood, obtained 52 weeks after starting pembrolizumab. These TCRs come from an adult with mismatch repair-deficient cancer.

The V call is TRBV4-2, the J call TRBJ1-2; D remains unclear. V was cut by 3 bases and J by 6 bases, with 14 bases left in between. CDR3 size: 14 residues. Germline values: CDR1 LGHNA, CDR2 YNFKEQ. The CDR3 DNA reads TGTGCCAGCAGCCAGAACCTCCCGAAAGATGGCTACACCTTC. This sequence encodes CASSQNLPKDGYTF.

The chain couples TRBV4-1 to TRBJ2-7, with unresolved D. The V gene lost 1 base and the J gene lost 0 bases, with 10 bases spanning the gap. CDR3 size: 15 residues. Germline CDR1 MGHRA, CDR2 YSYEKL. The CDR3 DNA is TGCGCCAGCAGCCAAGCAGGCATTTCCTCCTACGAGCAGTACTTC. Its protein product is CASSQAGISSYEQYF.

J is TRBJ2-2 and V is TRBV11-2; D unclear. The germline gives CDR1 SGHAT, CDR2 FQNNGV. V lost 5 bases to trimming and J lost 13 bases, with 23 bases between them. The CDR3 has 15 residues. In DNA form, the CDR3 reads TGTGCCAGCAGCCAAGAGTCCGGATCGAGTGTTGGGCTGTTTTTT. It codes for CASSQESGSSVGLFF. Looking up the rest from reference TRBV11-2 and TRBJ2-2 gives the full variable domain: EAGVAQSPRYKIIEKRQSVAFWCNPISGHATLYWYQQILGQGPKLLIQFQNNGVVDDSQLPKDRFSAERLKGVDSTLKIQPAKLEDSAVYLCASSQESGSSVGLFFGEGSRLTVL.

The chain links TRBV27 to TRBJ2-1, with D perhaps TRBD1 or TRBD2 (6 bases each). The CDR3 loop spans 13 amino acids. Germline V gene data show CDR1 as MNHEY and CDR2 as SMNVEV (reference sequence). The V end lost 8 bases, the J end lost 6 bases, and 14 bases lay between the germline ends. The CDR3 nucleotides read TGTGCCAGCTCCATCGGGGGCGGCAATGAGCAGTTCTTC. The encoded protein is CASSIGGGNEQFF.

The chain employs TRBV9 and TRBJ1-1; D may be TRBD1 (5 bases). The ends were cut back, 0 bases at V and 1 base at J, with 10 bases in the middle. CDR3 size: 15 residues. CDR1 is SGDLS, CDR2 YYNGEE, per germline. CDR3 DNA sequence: TGTGCCAGCAGCGTAGGCACTGGGGCGAACACTGAAGCTTTCTTT. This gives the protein CASSVGTGANTEAFF.